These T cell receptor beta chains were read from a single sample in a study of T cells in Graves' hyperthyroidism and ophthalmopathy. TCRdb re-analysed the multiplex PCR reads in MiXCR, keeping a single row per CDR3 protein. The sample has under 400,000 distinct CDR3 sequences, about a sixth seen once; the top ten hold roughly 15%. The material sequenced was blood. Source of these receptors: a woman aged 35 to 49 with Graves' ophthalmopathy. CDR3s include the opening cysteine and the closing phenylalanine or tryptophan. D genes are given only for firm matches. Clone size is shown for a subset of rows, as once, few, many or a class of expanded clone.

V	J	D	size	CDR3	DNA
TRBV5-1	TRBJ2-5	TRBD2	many	CASSFTSDQETQYF	TGCGCCAGCAGCTTTACTAGCGACCAAGAGACCCAGTACTTC
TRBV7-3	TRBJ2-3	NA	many	CASSLRAGTDTQYF	TGTGCCAGCAGCTTAAGGGCAGGCACAGATACGCAGTATTTT
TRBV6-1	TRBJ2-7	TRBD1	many	CASSAAGGEEYF	TGTGCCAGCAGTGCCGCAGGGGGAGAGGAGTACTTC
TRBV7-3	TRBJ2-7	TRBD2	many	CASSFPRGVVGVRGYEQYF	TGTGCCAGCAGCTTCCCCCGGGGGGTAGTGGGGGTGCGGGGGTACGAGCAGTACTTC
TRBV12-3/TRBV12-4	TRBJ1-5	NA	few	CASSTQGSNQPQHF	TGTGCCAGCAGTACCCAGGGTAGCAATCAGCCCCAGCATTTT
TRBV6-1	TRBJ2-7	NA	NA	CASKAGTPEGEQYF	TGTGCCAGCAAGGCCGGGACACCCGAGGGCGAGCAGTACTTC
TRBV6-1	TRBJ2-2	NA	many	CASSSAFNTGELFF	TGTGCCAGCAGTTCAGCCTTCAACACCGGGGAGCTGTTTTTT
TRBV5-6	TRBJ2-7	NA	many	CASSLYLLTYEQYF	TGTGCCAGCAGCTTGTACTTACTAACCTACGAGCAGTACTTC
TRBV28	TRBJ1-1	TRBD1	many	CASKEGALAEAFF	TGTGCCAGCAAAGAGGGGGCGCTTGCTGAAGCTTTCTTT
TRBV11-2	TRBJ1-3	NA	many	CASSLALGTVGNTIYF	TGTGCCAGCAGCTTAGCTCTCGGGACGGTCGGAAACACCATATATTTT
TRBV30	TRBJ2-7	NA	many	CAWSVRRLARTTYEQYF	TGTGCCTGGAGTGTACGGCGGCTGGCCAGGACGACCTACGAGCAGTACTTC
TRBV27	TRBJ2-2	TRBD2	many	CASSYLAGAKNTGELFF	TGTGCCAGCAGTTATCTAGCGGGAGCCAAGAACACCGGGGAGCTGTTTTTT
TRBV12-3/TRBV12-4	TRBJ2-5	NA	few	CASSFPRETQYF	TGTGCCAGCAGTTTTCCCCGGGAGACCCAGTACTTC
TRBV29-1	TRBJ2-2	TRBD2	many	CSVATLAGAGELFF	TGCAGCGTTGCCACACTAGCGGGAGCCGGGGAGCTGTTTTTT
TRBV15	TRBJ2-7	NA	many	CATSRDFGEQYF	TGTGCCACCAGCAGAGATTTCGGCGAGCAGTACTTC
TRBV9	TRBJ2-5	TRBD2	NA	CASSPAGPEGRTQYF	TGTGCCAGCAGCCCAGCGGGACCAGAAGGCCGGACCCAGTACTTC
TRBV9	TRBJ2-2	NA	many	CASSVEGGRGELFF	TGTGCCAGCAGCGTAGAGGGGGGGAGAGGGGAGCTGTTTTTT
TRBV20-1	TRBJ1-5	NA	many	CSARGASDQPQHF	TGCAGTGCTAGGGGGGCATCCGATCAGCCCCAGCATTTT
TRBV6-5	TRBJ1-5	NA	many	CASTWLGGNQPQHF	TGTGCCAGCACCTGGTTGGGGGGCAATCAGCCCCAGCATTTT
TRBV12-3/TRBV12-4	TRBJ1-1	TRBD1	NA	CASSFDRGLTEAFF	TGTGCCAGCAGTTTTGACAGGGGGCTTACTGAAGCTTTCTTT
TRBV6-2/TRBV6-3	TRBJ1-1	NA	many	CASSLGGPGTEAFF	TGTGCCAGCAGCTTGGGGGGTCCAGGCACTGAAGCTTTCTTT
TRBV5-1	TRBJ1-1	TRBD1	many	CASSLGQGALGAEAFF	TGCGCCAGCAGCTTGGGACAGGGGGCGTTAGGAGCCGAAGCTTTCTTT
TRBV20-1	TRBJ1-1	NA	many	CSARGSRDTEAFF	TGCAGTGCTAGAGGGAGTAGGGACACTGAAGCTTTCTTT
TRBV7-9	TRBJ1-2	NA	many	CASRSAAGAGYTF	TGTGCCAGCAGATCCGCCGCGGGCGCTGGCTACACCTTC
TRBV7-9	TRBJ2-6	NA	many	CASSLATPVSGANVLTF	TGTGCCAGCAGCTTAGCAACCCCCGTCTCTGGGGCCAACGTCCTGACTTTC
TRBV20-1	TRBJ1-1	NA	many	CSARGDTEAFF	TGCAGTGCTAGAGGAGACACTGAAGCTTTCTTT
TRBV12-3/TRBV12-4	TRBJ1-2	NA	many	CASRGRRPYGYTF	TGTGCCAGCAGGGGTCGGAGACCCTATGGCTACACCTTC
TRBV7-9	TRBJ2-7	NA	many	CASSFGKQCWDEQYF	TGTGCCAGCAGCTTTGGTAAGCAGTGCTGGGACGAGCAGTACTTC
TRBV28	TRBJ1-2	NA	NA	CASSLGKISTGSGYGYTF	TGTGCCAGCAGTCTAGGCAAGATATCGACAGGTTCCGGCTATGGCTACACCTTC
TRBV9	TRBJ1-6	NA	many	CASSGNSNSPLHF	TGTGCCAGCAGCGGAAACAGCAATTCACCCCTCCACTTT
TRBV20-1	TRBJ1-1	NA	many	CSARGGRAGWGVEAFF	TGCAGTGCTAGAGGAGGCAGGGCAGGGTGGGGTGTTGAAGCTTTCTTT
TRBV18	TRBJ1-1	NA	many	CASSHKSDTEAFF	TGTGCCAGCTCACATAAGTCGGACACTGAAGCTTTCTTT
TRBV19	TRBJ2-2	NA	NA	CASKSRGNTGELFF	TGTGCCAGTAAATCAAGGGGGAACACCGGGGAGCTGTTTTTT
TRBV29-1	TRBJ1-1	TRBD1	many	CSARTGDTEAFF	TGCAGCGCTAGGACAGGCGACACTGAAGCTTTCTTT
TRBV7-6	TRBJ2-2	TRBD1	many	CASSQEQGAGELFF	TGTGCCAGCAGCCAAGAACAGGGGGCCGGGGAGCTGTTTTTT
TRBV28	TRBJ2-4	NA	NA	CASSLNSGRGIQYF	TGTGCCAGCAGTTTGAATAGCGGCCGCGGCATTCAGTACTTC
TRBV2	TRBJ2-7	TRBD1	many	CASRGQGGDEQYF	TGTGCCAGCAGAGGACAGGGTGGTGACGAGCAGTACTTC
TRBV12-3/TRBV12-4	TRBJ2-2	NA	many	CASSFGRGNTGELFF	TGTGCCAGCAGTTTCGGCAGGGGCAACACCGGGGAGCTGTTTTTT
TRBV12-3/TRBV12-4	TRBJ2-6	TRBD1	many	CASSLFTGTGGSGANVLTF	TGTGCCAGCAGTTTATTCACCGGGACAGGGGGGTCTGGGGCCAACGTCCTGACTTTC
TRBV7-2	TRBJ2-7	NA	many	CASSLLSGTMSYEQYF	TGTGCCAGCAGCTTACTATCCGGGACAATGTCCTACGAGCAGTACTTC
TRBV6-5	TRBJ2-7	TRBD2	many	CASRQGTSGTYEQYF	TGTGCCAGCAGGCAAGGGACTAGCGGGACCTACGAGCAGTACTTC
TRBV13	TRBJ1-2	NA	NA	CASSSGAGPDGYTF	TGTGCCAGCAGCTCCGGGGCCGGCCCCGATGGCTACACCTTC
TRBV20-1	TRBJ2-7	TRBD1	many	CSAMTGIYEQYF	TGCAGTGCTATGACAGGGATCTACGAGCAGTACTTC
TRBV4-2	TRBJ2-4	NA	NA	CASSQDPPTQGAKNIQYF	TGTGCCAGCAGCCAAGACCCCCCAACCCAGGGGGCCAAAAACATTCAGTACTTC
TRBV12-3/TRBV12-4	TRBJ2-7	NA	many	CASSSPLGREQYF	TGTGCCAGCAGTTCCCCCTTGGGACGGGAGCAGTACTTC
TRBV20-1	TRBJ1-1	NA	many	CSASPLNTEAFF	TGCAGTGCTTCACCACTGAACACTGAAGCTTTCTTT
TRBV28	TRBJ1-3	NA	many	CASSTFDITGNTIYF	TGTGCCAGCAGTACTTTCGACATCACCGGAAACACCATATATTTT
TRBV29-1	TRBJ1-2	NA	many	CSVGGPGSYGYTF	TGCAGCGTTGGGGGCCCAGGGTCCTATGGCTACACCTTC
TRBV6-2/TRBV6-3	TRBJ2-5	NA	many	CASRVQETQYF	TGTGCCAGCAGGGTCCAAGAGACCCAGTACTTC
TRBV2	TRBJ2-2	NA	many	CASGLRGPSGELFF	TGTGCCAGCGGCCTCCGCGGTCCCTCCGGGGAGCTGTTTTTT
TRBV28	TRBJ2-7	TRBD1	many	CASITYRGQGAREQYF	TGTGCCAGCATTACATACCGAGGACAGGGGGCGCGGGAGCAGTACTTC
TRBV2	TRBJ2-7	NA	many	CASAGLSEQYF	TGTGCCAGCGCGGGGCTCTCCGAGCAGTACTTC